Sequencing of this T cell receptor beta chain was carried out in a study of OX40 agonist ivuxolimab in advanced cancers. On this clone itself: Antigen: not known.

Regarding the study as a whole: Among the lowest peripheral clonal expansion occurred in 0.1-3.0 mg/kg partial responders.

The assay was immunoSEQ multiplex PCR, and TCRdb's table has in-frame clones only and misses some. This sample has some 66,000 clones, with roughly four fifths found just once. This TCR came from an adult with an advanced solid tumor such as melanoma, head and neck, liver or kidney cancer. This specimen was CD4+ or CD8+ T cells sorted from blood, taken in a trial of the OX40 agonist ivuxolimab.

In DNA, the CDR3 is TGTGCCAGCAGCCTCCGGTCAAATGAGTACAATGAGCAGTTCTTC. It codes for CASSLRSNEYNEQFF. The chain is built from TRBV11-3 and TRBJ2-1; D not certain. CDR1 is SGHNT, CDR2 YENEEA, per germline. The V end was cut by 5 bases, the J end by 4 bases, with 15 bases between. The length of the CDR3 is 15 residues.